Listed here is a single T cell receptor (beta chain). The antigen remains undetermined. At one boundary the junction diverges from the germline segment, which might be a read error. The sample contains more than one DNA sequence encoding this CDR3. CDR1 is MNHNY and CDR2 is SVGAGI in the germline V gene (reference sequence). The CDR3 covers 14 residues. Method: immunoSEQ multiplex PCR; TCRdb's copy keeps in-frame clones and lacks some. Of around 60,000 clones detected, about 87% appear once; the ten largest clones hold 0.67%. The data were obtained in a study of OX40 agonist ivuxolimab in advanced cancers. Study context: Ivuxolimab doses were 0.01, 0.1, 0.3, 1.5, 3 or 10 mg/kg every 2 weeks. Participants, roughly 80% male, averaged about 59 years of age, ranging from roughly 23 to 80.

Study observations and caveats: More expanded clones were seen, on average, in CD8+ T cells than in CD4+. Doses of 0.1 to 3.0 mg/kg were accompanied by clonal expansion of CD4+ and CD8+ blood T cells by week 6.

The sample here was CD4+ or CD8+ T cells sorted from blood, taken in a trial of the OX40 agonist ivuxolimab. The rearrangement links TRBV6-6 to TRBJ1-1; TRBD1 agrees at 7 bases. The TCR sequence derives from an adult with an advanced solid tumor such as melanoma, head and neck, liver or kidney cancer. CDR3 in amino acids: CASTPTGTELRAFF. DNA of the CDR3: TGTGCCAGCACTCCAACCGGGACAGAGCTTCGAGCTTTTTTT.